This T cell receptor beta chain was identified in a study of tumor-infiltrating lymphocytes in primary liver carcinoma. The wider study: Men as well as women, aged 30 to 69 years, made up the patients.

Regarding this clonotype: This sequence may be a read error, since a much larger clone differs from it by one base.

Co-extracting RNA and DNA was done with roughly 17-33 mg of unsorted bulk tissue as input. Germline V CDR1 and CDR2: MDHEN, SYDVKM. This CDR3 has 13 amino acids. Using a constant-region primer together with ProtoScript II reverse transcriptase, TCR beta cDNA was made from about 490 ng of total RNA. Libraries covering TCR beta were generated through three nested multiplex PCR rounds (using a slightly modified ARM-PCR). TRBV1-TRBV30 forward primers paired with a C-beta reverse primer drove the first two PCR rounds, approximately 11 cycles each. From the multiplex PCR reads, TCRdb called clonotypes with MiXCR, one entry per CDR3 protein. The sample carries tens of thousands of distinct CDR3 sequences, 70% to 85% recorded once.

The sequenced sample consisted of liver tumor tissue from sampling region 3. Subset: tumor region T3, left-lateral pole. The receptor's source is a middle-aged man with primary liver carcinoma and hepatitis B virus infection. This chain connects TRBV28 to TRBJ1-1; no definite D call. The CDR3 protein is CTSRLRQNTEAFF. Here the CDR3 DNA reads TGTACCAGCAGACTACGACAGAACACTGAAGCTTTCTTT.